This T cell receptor (beta chain) was captured by sequencing in a study of T cell repertoires in cytomegalovirus infection (dated by TCRdb to between 2019 and 2020). With respect to the entire study: Alongside well-studied HLA-B-restricted epitopes, the peptide stimulations were aimed at recently identified HLA-C-restricted CMV epitopes, whose presentation resists viral immunomodulation. Because public TCR beta signatures pointed to carriage of CMV infection together with the matching HLA type, the HLA type of each donor mattered for the analysis.

The label giving this sample's treatment or condition can be read as: in vitro stimulation with specific CMV peptide epitopes to enrich CMV-specific T cells. Only a few counts were recorded for this clonotype. The antigen it recognizes is unknown. There are no base qualities to consult, and no much larger clone falls within one base. Overall study outcomes, separate from this receptor: In both this cohort and an independent cohort of 352 donors, the cumulative frequency of public TCR beta family members distinguished carriers of CMV infection plus the relevant HLA type. The ex vivo response was dominated by HLA-C-restricted CMV-specific TCR beta clonotypes, which also provided the single most frequent clonotype in two of eight donors.

Via the germline V gene, CDR1 is MNHEY and CDR2 SVGEGT. The CDR3, cysteine through phenylalanine, is 13 amino acids long. Only the CDR3 region is kept as DNA, spanning 39 bases read in frame from base 1. Relative to germline, V is 5 bases shorter and J is 3 bases shorter, with 8 bases between their ends. The run used an Illumina HiSeq 1500. TCRdb reprocessed the public reads (quality trimming at Q25 with fastp, clone calling with MiXCR) and kept in-frame beta chains. A single entry per CDR3 protein holds the most common genes and DNA from its merged rows. This sample gives approximately 1,000,000 distinct CDR3 sequences in total; roughly 31% of them show up just once. The ten most abundant clones make up roughly 13% of the sample.

Here the sequenced sample was cultured CD8+ T cells from PBMCs, taken from culture after CMV antigen stimulation. This sequence was found in a human donor in good health (CMV status not recorded). Some clones in this sample may be carry-over from other donors' samples. The chain links TRBV6-2 or TRBV6-3 with TRBJ1-5, with the D gene not clear enough to name. DNA sequence: TGTGCCAGCAGTGTACGGATCAATCAGCCCCAGCATTTT. This gives the protein CASSVRINQPQHF.